This T cell receptor beta chain was captured in a study of T cells in Graves' hyperthyroidism and ophthalmopathy. The PBMCs were sourced from fresh peripheral blood (about 10 ml). This clonotype was seen ten or more times. The antigen remains undetermined. Findings of the study overall: In validation, the model predicted ophthalmopathy. These predictions came a median about 6.8 months before onset.

TCR beta CDR3 regions were amplified from RNA transcripts. A set of HTBI primers served as the primers for a first-round RT-PCR of the TCR CDR3. Each CDR3 protein gets one entry after TCRdb re-called the multiplex PCR reads with MiXCR. The sample yields about 350,000 distinct CDR3 sequences, around 18% seen once. Trimming removed 0 bases at V and 3 bases at J, with 9 bases between. Germline V lookup: CDR1 MNHEY, CDR2 SVGAGI. This CDR3 has 15 residues. This clonotype was obtained from a woman aged 40 to 50 with Graves' ophthalmopathy. Source material: blood. This chain links TRBV6-5 with TRBJ1-5, with unresolved D. The CDR3 reads CASSYSATDNQPQHF. CDR3 DNA: TGTGCCAGCAGTTACTCCGCGACGGACAATCAGCCCCAGCATTTT.